One and the same sample provided the 20 T cell receptor beta chains below, sequenced in a study of monozygotic twins with inflammatory bowel disease. Using the 5' RACE reads, TCRdb records one entry per CDR3 protein without DNA. The sample table includes around 97,000 distinct CDR3 sequences. Sequenced material: blood. Source of these receptors: a human donor with ulcerative colitis or Crohn's disease, or a healthy co-twin of an affected twin (not recorded which).

The CDR3 is CASTPGAGGYYEQFF. The chain employs TRBV14 and TRBJ2-1; TCRdb returns TRBD2, unconfirmable since there is no DNA. Germline loops: CDR1 SGHDN, CDR2 FVKESK. The CDR3 is made up of 15 amino acids.

The chain combines TRBV25-1 with TRBJ2-2; TCRdb calls TRBD1, which cannot be checked without DNA. The length of the CDR3 is 15 residues. Germline V lookup: CDR1 MGHDK, CDR2 SYGVNS. The chain's CDR3 is CASSEAQGNTGELFF.

V and J are TRBV6-1 and TRBJ2-2; there is no DNA to check the TCRdb D call of TRBD2. Per germline, CDR1 MNHNS and CDR2 SASEGT. The CDR3 covers 16 residues. The CDR3 here is CASSAPSGRGTGELFF.

The chain uses TRBV11-1 and TRBJ1-1; the TRBD1 assignment by TCRdb is unverifiable without DNA. CDR3 length: 15 residues. Germline V gene data show CDR1 as SGHAT and CDR2 as FQDESV (reference sequence). The CDR3 sequence is CASSRGGQDYTEAFF.

The chain combines TRBV12-3 or TRBV12-4 with TRBJ2-7; TCRdb returns TRBD2, unconfirmable since there is no DNA. CDR3 length equals 16 residues. This CDR3 is CASSGQTSKYRDEQYF.

This CDR3 is CASSPAGQPASWPQHF. V gene TRBV12-3 or TRBV12-4 combines with J gene TRBJ1-5. The CDR3 extends over 16 amino acids.

This chain uses TRBV27 with TRBJ2-3; there is no DNA to check the TCRdb D call of TRBD2. The CDR3 extends over 15 amino acids. Per the germline V gene, CDR1 is MNHEY and CDR2 is SMNVEV (reference sequence). Here the CDR3 reads CASSRPLAGTDTQYF.

This chain connects TRBV3-1 to TRBJ1-2; TCRdb indicates TRBD1, and absent DNA this call remains unverified. Germline V gene lookup returns CDR1 LGHDT and CDR2 YNNKEL (reference sequence). CDR3 size: 16 residues. CDR3 amino acids: CASSPWTGPGGYGYTF.

The rearrangement uses TRBV7-2 and TRBJ2-1; the TRBD2 assignment by TCRdb is unverifiable without DNA. The CDR3 covers 14 residues. Germline V gene lookup returns CDR1 SGHTA and CDR2 FQGNSA. CDR3: CASSLAGGPNEQFF.

The J gene is TRBJ2-5, the V gene TRBV28; the TRBD1 assignment by TCRdb is unverifiable without DNA. CDR1 is MDHEN, CDR2 SYDVKM, per germline. CDR3 size: 16 residues. The CDR3 protein is CASSYFGTGDGETQYF.

The rearrangement links TRBV12-3 or TRBV12-4 to TRBJ2-5; TCRdb gives TRBD2 as the D gene, but with no DNA this cannot be confirmed. The CDR3 extends over 15 amino acids. CDR3 sequence reads: CASSLPSGGAKTQYF.

The chain combines TRBV5-1 with TRBJ2-7; TCRdb's D call of TRBD1 is untestable without DNA. The CDR3 has 15 residues. Germline-derived CDR1 and CDR2 are SGHRS and YFSETQ. The CDR3 spells CASSRAGTGPYEQYF. Together with reference TRBV5-1 and TRBJ2-7, the CDR3 gives the full variable domain: KAGVTQTPRYLIKTRGQQVTLSCSPISGHRSVSWYQQTPGQGLQFLFEYFSETQRNKGNFPGRFSGRQFSNSRSEMNVSTLELGDSALYLCASSRAGTGPYEQYFGPGTRLTVT.

The gene calls are TRBV5-6 and TRBJ2-1. Germline V lookup: CDR1 SGHDT, CDR2 YYEEEE. The CDR3 spans 16 residues. The CDR3 loop reads CASSLFGRGSYNEQFF.

The chain recombines TRBV12-3 or TRBV12-4 with TRBJ1-6. This CDR3 contains 14 residues. This chain's CDR3 is CASSLAHGNSPLHF.

The V call is TRBV6-5, the J call TRBJ2-3; lacking DNA, the TRBD2 call made by TCRdb goes unchecked. CDR1 is MNHEY, CDR2 SVGAGI, per germline. This CDR3 comprises 15 residues. CDR3 loop: CASSSWRGSTDTQYF.

The genes are TRBV12-3 or TRBV12-4 and TRBJ2-2; absent DNA, TCRdb's TRBD2 call cannot be checked. The CDR3 spans 17 residues. CDR3 region: CASSWSGLAGDSGELFF.

The rearrangement joins TRBV7-2 to TRBJ2-6; checking the TCRdb D call of TRBD1 is not possible without DNA. The CDR3 sequence is 13 residues long. CDR1 is SGHTA and CDR2 is FQGNSA in the germline V gene. This CDR3 reads CASAGFGANVLTF. Full variable domain (outside the CDR3, taken from reference TRBV7-2 and TRBJ2-6): GAGVSQSPSNKVTEKGKDVELRCDPISGHTALYWYRQSLGQGLEFLIYFQGNSAPDKSGLPSDRFSAERTGGSVSTLTIQRTQQEDSAVYLCASAGFGANVLTFGAGSRLTVL.

This chain connects TRBV5-5 to TRBJ2-5. Germline-derived CDR1 and CDR2 are SGHKS and YYEKEE (reference sequence). The CDR3 spans 12 residues. This CDR3 reads CASSRNKETQYF.

CDR3 sequence reads: CASSLLGGYQDEQYF. This sequence joins TRBV5-1 and TRBJ2-7; no DNA is available, so the TRBD2 call from TCRdb remains unchecked. The germline V gene has CDR1 SGHRS and CDR2 YFSETQ. The CDR3 contains 15 residues.

The V gene is TRBV20-1, the J gene TRBJ2-2; the D call from TCRdb, TRBD1, cannot be confirmed without DNA. CDR1 and CDR2 from the germline V gene are DFQATT and SNEGSKA (reference sequence). This CDR3 region has 15 residues. CDR3 in amino acids: CSAIPGQGWAGELFF.